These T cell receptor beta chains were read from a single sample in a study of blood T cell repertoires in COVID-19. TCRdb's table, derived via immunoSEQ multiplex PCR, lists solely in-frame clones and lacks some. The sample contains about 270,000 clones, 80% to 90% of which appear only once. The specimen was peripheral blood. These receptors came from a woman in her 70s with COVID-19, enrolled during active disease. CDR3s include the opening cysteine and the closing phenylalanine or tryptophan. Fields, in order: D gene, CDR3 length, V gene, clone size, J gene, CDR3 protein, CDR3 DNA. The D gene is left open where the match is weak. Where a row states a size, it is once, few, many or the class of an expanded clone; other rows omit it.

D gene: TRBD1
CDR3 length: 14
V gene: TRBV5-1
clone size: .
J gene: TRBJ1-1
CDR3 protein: CASSLPGGQTEAFF
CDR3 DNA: TGCGCCAGCAGCTTACCAGGGGGGCAAACTGAAGCTTTCTTT

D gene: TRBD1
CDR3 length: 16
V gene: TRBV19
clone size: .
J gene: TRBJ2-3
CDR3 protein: CASSQDRGGPTDTQYF
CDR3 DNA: TGTGCCAGTAGTCAGGACAGGGGTGGCCCCACAGATACGCAGTATTTT

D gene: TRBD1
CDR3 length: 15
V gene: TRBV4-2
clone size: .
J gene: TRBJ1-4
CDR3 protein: CASSRMTGTNEKLFF
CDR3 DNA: TGTGCCAGCAGCCGGATGACAGGGACTAATGAAAAACTGTTTTTT

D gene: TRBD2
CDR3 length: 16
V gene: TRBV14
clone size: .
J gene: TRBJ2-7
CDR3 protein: CASSQGIRTRSYEQYF
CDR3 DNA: TGTGCCAGCAGCCAAGGAATTAGGACTAGGAGCTACGAGCAGTACTTC

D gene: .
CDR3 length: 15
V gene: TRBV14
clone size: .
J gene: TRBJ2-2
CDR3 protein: CASSHLGGSVGELFF
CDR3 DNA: TGTGCCAGCAGCCACCTTGGGGGCTCGGTGGGGGAGCTGTTTTTT

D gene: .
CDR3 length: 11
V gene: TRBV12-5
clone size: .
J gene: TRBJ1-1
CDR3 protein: CASGLSTRAFF
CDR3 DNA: TGTGCTAGTGGTTTGTCGACACGGGCTTTCTTT

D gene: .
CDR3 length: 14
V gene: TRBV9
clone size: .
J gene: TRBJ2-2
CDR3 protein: CASSGQGLTGELFF
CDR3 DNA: TGTGCCAGCAGTGGGCAGGGACTCACCGGGGAGCTGTTTTTT

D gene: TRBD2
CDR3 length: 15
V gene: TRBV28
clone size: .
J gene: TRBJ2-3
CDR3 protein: CATRAGGAGGDTQYF
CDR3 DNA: TGTGCCACCCGAGCGGGCGGGGCCGGGGGGGATACGCAGTATTTT

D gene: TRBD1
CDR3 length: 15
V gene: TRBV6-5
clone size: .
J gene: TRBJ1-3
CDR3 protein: CASSYPGQGRNTIYF
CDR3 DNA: TGTGCCAGCAGTTACCCCGGACAGGGCAGAAACACCATATATTTT

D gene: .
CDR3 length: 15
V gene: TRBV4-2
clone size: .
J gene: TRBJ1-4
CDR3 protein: CASSQEGQSGEKLFF
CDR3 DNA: TGTGCCAGCAGCCAAGAGGGGCAGTCTGGTGAAAAACTGTTTTTT

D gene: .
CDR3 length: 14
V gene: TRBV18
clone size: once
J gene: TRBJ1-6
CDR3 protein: CASSPGQLNSPLHF
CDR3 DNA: TGTGCCAGCTCACCGGGACAACTAAATTCACCCCTCCACTTT